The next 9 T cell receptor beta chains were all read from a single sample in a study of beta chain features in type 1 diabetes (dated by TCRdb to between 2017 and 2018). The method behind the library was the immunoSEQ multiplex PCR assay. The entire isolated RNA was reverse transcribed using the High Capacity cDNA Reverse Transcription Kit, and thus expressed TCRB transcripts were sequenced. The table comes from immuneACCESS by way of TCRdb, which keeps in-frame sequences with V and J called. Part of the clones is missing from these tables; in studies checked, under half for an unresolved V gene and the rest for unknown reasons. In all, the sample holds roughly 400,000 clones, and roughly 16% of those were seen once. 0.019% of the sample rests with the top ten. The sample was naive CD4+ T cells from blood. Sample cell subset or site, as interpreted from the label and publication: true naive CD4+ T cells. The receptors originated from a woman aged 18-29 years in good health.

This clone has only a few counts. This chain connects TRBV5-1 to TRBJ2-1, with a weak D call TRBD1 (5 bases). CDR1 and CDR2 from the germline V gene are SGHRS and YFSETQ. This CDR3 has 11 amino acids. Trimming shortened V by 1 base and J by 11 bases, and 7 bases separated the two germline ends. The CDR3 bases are TGCGCCAGCAGCTTGCAGGGAAAGCAGTTCTTC. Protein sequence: CASSLQGKQFF. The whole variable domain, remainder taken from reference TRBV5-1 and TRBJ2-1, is KAGVTQTPRYLIKTRGQQVTLSCSPISGHRSVSWYQQTPGQGLQFLFEYFSETQRNKGNFPGRFSGRQFSNSRSEMNVSTLELGDSALYLCASSLQGKQFFGPGTRLTVL.

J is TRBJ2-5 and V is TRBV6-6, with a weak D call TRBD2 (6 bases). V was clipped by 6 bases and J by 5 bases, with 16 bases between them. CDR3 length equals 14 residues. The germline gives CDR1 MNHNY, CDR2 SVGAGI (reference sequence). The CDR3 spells CASSQDWRVETQYF. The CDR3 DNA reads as TGTGCCAGCAGCCAAGACTGGAGGGTGGAGACCCAGTACTTC.

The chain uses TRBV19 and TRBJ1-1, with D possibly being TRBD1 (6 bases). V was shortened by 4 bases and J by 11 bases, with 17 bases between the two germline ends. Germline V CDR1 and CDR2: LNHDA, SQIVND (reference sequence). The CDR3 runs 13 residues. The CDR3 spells CASSTIQGFGAFF. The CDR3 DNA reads TGTGCCAGTAGTACAATACAGGGATTCGGCGCTTTCTTT.

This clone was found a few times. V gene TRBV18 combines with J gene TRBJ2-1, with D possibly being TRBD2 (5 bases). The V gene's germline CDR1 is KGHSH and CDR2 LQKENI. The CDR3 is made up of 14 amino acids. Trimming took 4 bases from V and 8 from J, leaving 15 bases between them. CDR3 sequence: CASSLRTGRDEQFF. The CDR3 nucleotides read TGTGCCAGCTCACTCCGGACCGGGCGGGATGAGCAGTTCTTC. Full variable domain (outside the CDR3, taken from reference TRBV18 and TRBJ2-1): NAGVMQNPRHLVRRRGQEARLRCSPMKGHSHVYWYRQLPEEGLKFMVYLQKENIIDESGMPKERFSAEFPKEGPSILRIQQVVRGDSAAYFCASSLRTGRDEQFFGPGTRLTVL.

The CDR3 coding sequence is TGTGCCACCAGCAGAGAGGGGCCCCTCTCCTACGAGCAGTACTTC. Protein sequence: CATSREGPLSYEQYF. This chain uses TRBV15 with TRBJ2-7; D might be TRBD1 (5 bases). Germline CDR1 and CDR2: LNHNV and YYDKDF (reference sequence). The length of the CDR3 is 15 residues. V was cut by 0 bases and J by 0 bases, with 9 bases left in between.

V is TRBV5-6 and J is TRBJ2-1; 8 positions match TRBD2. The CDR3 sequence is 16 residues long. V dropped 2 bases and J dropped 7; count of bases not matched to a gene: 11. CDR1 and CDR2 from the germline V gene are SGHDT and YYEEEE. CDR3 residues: CASSFLTGTRNNEQFF. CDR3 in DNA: TGTGCCAGCAGCTTCCTAACCGGGACTAGGAATAATGAGCAGTTCTTC.

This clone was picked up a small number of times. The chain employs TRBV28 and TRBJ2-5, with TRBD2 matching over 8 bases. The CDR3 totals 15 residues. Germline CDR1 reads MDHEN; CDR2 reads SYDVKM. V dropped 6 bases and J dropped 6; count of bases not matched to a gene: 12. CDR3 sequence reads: CASRRESGGVQTQYF. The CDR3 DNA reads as TGTGCCAGCAGACGGGAGAGCGGGGGCGTCCAGACCCAGTACTTC.

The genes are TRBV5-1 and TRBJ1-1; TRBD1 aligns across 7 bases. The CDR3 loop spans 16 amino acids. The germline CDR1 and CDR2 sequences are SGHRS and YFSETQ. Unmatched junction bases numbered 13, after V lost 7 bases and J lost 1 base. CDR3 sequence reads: CASYGRGGGSNTEAFF. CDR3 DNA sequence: TGCGCCAGCTATGGGCGAGGGGGCGGCTCGAACACTGAAGCTTTCTTT.

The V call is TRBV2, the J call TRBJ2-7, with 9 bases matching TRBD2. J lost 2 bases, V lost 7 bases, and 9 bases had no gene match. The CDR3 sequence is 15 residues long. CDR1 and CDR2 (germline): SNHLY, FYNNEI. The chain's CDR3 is CASTRGTSPAYEQYF. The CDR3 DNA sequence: TGTGCCAGCACCCGAGGGACTAGCCCAGCCTACGAGCAGTACTTC.